This TCR beta chain emerged from a study of cytomegalovirus exposure and HLA in healthy donors. The CDR3 has 12 amino acids. Germline-derived CDR1 and CDR2 are GTSNPN and SVGIG (reference sequence). It was with 60 Vbeta and 13 Jbeta primers that the PCR ran. Measured with immunoSEQ multiplex PCR; TCRdb has only the in-frame clones, and not every one. The table lists about 120,000 clones, 77% of them singletons. The specimen was PBMCs. The receptor's source is a man between 18 and 29 years old in good health and CMV-seropositive. The V and J genes are TRBV30 and TRBJ1-2, with TRBD1 as a possible D gene (6 bases). CDR3 loop: CAWDITNYGYTF. DNA of the CDR3: TGTGCTTGGGACATCACTAACTATGGCTACACCTTC.